This TCR beta chain originates from a study of T cells in women clearing cervical HPV infection. On the study more broadly: Blood came at first lesion visit for cases, post-clearance for controls. Only a few women had HLA typing results available. Case blood was drawn a median about 150 days after lesion detection.

CDR1 and CDR2 (germline): MNHEY, SVGEGT. The CDR3 is 14 residues long. Trimming cost V 2 bases and J 8 bases; bases outside gene matches: 0. A remark on this clone: The read terminates 3 residues ahead of where the CDR3 ends, so the germline J gene completes it.

TCR beta CDR3 amplified by multiplex PCR from approximately 1,100 ng genomic DNA. Clones were read by immunoSEQ multiplex PCR, and TCRdb kept only the in-frame ones, dropping some. The sample includes about 30,000 clones. The genes are TRBV6-2 or TRBV6-3 and TRBJ2-1; 13 nucleotides match TRBD2. The sequence was obtained from a woman between 18 and 70 years old with a cervical HPV16 infection that either progressed to CIN3+ or cleared (not recorded which). Sequencing used blood buffy coat. The covered CDR3 bases are TGTGCCAGCAGTTACGGACTAGCGGGAGATGAG. Translation: CASSYGLAGDE. The CDR3 as a whole reads CASSYGLAGDEQFF.